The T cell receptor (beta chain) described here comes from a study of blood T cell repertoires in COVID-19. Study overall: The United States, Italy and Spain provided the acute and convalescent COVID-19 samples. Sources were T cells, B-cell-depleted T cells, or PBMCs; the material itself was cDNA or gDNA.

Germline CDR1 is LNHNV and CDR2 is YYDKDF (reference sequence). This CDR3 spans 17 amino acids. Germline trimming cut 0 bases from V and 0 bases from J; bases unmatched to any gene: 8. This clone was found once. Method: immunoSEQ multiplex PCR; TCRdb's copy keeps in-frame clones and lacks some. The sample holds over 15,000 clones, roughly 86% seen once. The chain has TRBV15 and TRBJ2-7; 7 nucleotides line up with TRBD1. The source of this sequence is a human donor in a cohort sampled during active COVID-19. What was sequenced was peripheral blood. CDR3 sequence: CATSRDKDRTSSYEQYF. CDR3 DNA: TGTGCCACCAGCAGAGATAAGGACAGGACGAGCTCCTACGAGCAGTACTTC.